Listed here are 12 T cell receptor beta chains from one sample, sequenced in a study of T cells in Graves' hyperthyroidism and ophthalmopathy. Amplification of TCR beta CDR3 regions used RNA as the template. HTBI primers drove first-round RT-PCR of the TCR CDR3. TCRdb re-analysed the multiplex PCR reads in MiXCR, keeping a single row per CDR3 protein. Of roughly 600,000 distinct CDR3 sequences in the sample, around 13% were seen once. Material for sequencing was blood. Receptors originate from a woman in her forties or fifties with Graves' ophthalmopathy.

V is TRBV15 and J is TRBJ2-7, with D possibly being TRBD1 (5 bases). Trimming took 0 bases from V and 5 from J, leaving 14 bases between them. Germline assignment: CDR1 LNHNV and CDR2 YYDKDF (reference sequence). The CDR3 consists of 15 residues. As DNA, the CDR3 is TGTGCCACCAGCAGAGATAGCAGGGCGCTCGACGAGCAGTACTTC. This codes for CATSRDSRALDEQYF. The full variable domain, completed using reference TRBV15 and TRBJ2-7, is DAMVIQNPRYQVTQFGKPVTLSCSQTLNHNVMYWYQQKSSQAPKLLFHYYDKDFNNEADTPDNFQSRRPNTSFCFLDIRSPGLGDTAMYLCATSRDSRALDEQYFGPGTRLTVT.

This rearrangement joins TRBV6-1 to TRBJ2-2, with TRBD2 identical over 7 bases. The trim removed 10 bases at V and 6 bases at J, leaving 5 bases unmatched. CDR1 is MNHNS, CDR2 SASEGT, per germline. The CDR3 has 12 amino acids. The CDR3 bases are TGTGCCATCCTTGGGGGGGCCGGGGAGCTGTTTTTT. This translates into CAILGGAGELFF.

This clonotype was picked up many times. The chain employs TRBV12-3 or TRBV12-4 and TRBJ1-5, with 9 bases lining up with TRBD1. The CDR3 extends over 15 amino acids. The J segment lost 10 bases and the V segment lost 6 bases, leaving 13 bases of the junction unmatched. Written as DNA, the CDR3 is TGTGCCAGCAGCCCGACCGGGACAGGGTTGAATCCCCAGCATTTT. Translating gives CASSPTGTGLNPQHF.

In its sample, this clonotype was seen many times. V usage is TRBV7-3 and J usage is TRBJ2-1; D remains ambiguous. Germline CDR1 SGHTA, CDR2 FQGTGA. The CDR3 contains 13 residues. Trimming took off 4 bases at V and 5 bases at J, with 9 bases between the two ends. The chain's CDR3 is CASSSPVNNEQFF. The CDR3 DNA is TGTGCCAGCAGCTCCCCGGTGAACAATGAGCAGTTCTTC.

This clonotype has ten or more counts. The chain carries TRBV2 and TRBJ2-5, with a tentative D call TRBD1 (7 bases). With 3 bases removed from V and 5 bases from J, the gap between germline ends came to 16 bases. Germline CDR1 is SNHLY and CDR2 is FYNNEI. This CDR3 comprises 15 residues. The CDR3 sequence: CASSEWRGQQETQYF. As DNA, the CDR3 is TGTGCCAGCAGTGAGTGGAGGGGGCAGCAGGAGACCCAGTACTTC.

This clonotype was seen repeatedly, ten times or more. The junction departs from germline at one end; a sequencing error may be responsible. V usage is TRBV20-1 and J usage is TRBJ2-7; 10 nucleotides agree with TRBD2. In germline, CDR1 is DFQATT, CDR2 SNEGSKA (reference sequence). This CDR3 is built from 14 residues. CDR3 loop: CSARGPSGSYEQYF. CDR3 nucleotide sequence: TGCAGTGCCAGAGGTCCTAGCGGGAGCTACGAGCAGTACTTC.

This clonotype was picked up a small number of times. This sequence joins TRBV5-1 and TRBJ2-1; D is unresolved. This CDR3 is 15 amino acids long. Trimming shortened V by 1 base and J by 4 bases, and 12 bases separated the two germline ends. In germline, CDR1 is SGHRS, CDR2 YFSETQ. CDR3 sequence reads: CASSLLDQWYNEQFF. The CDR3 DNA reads TGCGCCAGCAGCTTGCTGGATCAGTGGTACAATGAGCAGTTCTTC. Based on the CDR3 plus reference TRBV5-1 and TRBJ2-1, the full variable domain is KAGVTQTPRYLIKTRGQQVTLSCSPISGHRSVSWYQQTPGQGLQFLFEYFSETQRNKGNFPGRFSGRQFSNSRSEMNVSTLELGDSALYLCASSLLDQWYNEQFFGPGTRLTVL.

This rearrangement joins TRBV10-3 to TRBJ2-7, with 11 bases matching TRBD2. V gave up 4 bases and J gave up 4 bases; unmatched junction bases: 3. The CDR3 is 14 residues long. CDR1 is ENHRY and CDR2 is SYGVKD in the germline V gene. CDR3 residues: CAISGTSGSYEQYF. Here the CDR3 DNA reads TGTGCCATCAGTGGTACTAGCGGGAGTTACGAGCAGTACTTC.

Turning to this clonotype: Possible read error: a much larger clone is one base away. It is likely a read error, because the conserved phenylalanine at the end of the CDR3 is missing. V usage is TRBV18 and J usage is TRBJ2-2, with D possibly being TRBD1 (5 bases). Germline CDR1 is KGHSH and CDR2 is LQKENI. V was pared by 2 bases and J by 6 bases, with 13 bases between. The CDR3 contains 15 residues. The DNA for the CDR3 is TGTGCCAGCTCACCAGGGGCACGAGTGGCCGGGGAGCTGTTTCTT. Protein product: CASSPGARVAGELFL.

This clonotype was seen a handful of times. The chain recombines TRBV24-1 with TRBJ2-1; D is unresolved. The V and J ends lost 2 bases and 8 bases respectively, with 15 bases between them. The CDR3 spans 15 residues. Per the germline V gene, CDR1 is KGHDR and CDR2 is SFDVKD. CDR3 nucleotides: TGTGCCACCAGTGATTCTTCTGCCCTAGTCTATGAGCAGTTCTTC. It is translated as CATSDSSALVYEQFF.

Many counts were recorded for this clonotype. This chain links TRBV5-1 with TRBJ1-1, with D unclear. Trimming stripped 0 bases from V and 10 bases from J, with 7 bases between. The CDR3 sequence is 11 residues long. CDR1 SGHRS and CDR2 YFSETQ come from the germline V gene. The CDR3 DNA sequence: TGCGCCAGCAGCTTGGAAGGTTCAGCTTTCTTT. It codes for CASSLEGSAFF.

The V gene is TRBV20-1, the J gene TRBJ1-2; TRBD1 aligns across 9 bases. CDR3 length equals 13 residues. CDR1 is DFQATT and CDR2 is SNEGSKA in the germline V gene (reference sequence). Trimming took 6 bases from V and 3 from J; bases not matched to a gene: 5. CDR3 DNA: TGCAGTGCCACCCGGGACAGGGACTATGGCTACACCTTC. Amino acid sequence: CSATRDRDYGYTF.